The 17 T cell receptor beta chains presented below share a single source sample, sequenced in a study of human thymus T cells. The study used thymus tissue resected during corrective heart surgery. Produced via immunoSEQ multiplex PCR; TCRdb's table is partial and in-frame only. The sample shows 65,000 to 90,000 clones, 90% to 95% of them seen only once. The sequencing input was thymus tissue. All receptors derive from a girl under three years old with a congenital heart defect but otherwise immunologically healthy.

The chain recombines TRBV30 with TRBJ1-1, with TRBD1 as a possible D gene (6 bases). The CDR3 has 16 amino acids. V was cut by 0 bases and J by 2 bases, with 16 bases left in between. CDR1 and CDR2 from the germline V gene are GTSNPN and SVGIG (reference sequence). CDR3 sequence: CAWSVPPTGPNTEAFF. In DNA, the CDR3 is TGTGCCTGGAGTGTACCCCCCACAGGGCCTAACACTGAAGCTTTCTTT.

J is TRBJ2-2 and V is TRBV19; the match to TRBD2 covers 14 bases. CDR3 size: 16 residues. Germline loops: CDR1 LNHDA, CDR2 SQIVND (reference sequence). Trimming removed 7 bases from V and 3 bases from J; junction bases left unmatched: 4. CDR3 amino acids: CASIGTSGRDTGELFF. As DNA, the CDR3 is TGTGCCAGTATTGGGACTAGCGGGAGAGACACCGGGGAGCTGTTTTTT.

The chain employs TRBV30 and TRBJ2-7; 7 bases align to TRBD2. The CDR3 is 15 residues long. Germline V lookup: CDR1 GTSNPN, CDR2 SVGIG (reference sequence). Trimming removed 3 bases from V and 3 bases from J; junction bases left unmatched: 11. The CDR3 DNA reads as TGTGCCTGGAGCCCTCTCGGGGAGGGAGTCTACGAGCAGTACTTC. It codes for CAWSPLGEGVYEQYF.

V is TRBV4-2 and J is TRBJ2-1, with D possibly being TRBD2 (5 bases). V was shortened by 1 base and J by 4 bases, with 20 bases between the two germline ends. The germline CDR1 and CDR2 sequences are LGHNA and YNFKEQ. The CDR3 has 18 residues. CDR3 protein: CASSQGDLGGWDYNEQFF. The CDR3 region has the DNA TGTGCCAGCAGCCAAGGTGATCTAGGCGGGTGGGATTACAATGAGCAGTTCTTC.

The chain uses TRBV27 and TRBJ2-2, with 7 bases aligning to TRBD2. This CDR3 has 21 amino acids. The V segment lost 1 base and the J segment 3 bases; nucleotides outside the gene matches: 20. Germline V lookup: CDR1 MNHEY, CDR2 SMNVEV (reference sequence). CDR3 residues: CASSLWGGTSRETRDTGELFF. The CDR3 DNA is TGTGCCAGCAGTTTATGGGGGGGAACTAGTCGGGAAACTCGGGACACCGGGGAGCTGTTTTTT.

This clone was found once. The chain has TRBV6-5 and TRBJ2-2, with D perhaps matching TRBD1 or TRBD2 (5 bases each). V dropped 2 bases and J dropped 4 bases, with 5 bases sitting between them. This CDR3 spans 13 amino acids. In germline, CDR1 is MNHEY, CDR2 SVGAGI. The CDR3: CASSYGGTGELFF. DNA of the CDR3: TGTGCCAGCAGTTACGGGGGCACCGGGGAGCTGTTTTTT.

J is TRBJ2-7 and V is TRBV15; 10 bases match TRBD2. Germline V CDR1 and CDR2: LNHNV, YYDKDF (reference sequence). The ends lost 4 bases at V and 3 bases at J; junction bases unmatched: 6. This CDR3 spans 15 amino acids. In nucleotides, the CDR3 is TGTGCCACCAGCACCGGGACTAGCGCCTACTACGAGCAGTACTTC. This translates into CATSTGTSAYYEQYF.

This rearrangement joins TRBV5-1 to TRBJ1-1; 10 bases agree with TRBD1. CDR3 length: 14 amino acids. CDR1 is SGHRS, CDR2 YFSETQ, per germline. V shed 3 bases, J shed 5 bases, and the junction held 4 bases outside the gene matches. The CDR3 DNA is TGCGCCAGCAGCTCCTCGGACAGGGGGACTGAAGCTTTCTTT. It is translated as CASSSSDRGTEAFF.

The rearrangement joins TRBV6-5 to TRBJ1-2; the D gene is possibly TRBD1 (5 bases). The CDR3 is made up of 13 amino acids. Between the trimmed V and J ends, which lost 5 bases and 6 bases, there was a span of 13 bases. The germline gives CDR1 MNHEY, CDR2 SVGAGI. The CDR3 nucleotides are TGTGCCAGCAGTAACAGGATCCGGGATGGCTACACCTTC. Amino acids: CASSNRIRDGYTF.

In its sample, this clone was seen a few times. V gene TRBV29-1 combines with J gene TRBJ1-2; 8 bases agree with TRBD1. Germline assignment: CDR1 SQVTM and CDR2 ANQGSEA. V was clipped by 5 bases and J by 6 bases; unmatched bases: 5. The length of the CDR3 is 12 residues. In DNA, the CDR3 is TGCAGCGTTCAGCGGACAGGGAATGGCTACACCTTC. Encoded protein: CSVQRTGNGYTF.

The chain carries TRBV4-2 and TRBJ1-3, with no clear D. Trimming took 1 base from V and 4 from J, leaving 8 bases between them. The CDR3 extends over 14 amino acids. Per germline, CDR1 LGHNA and CDR2 YNFKEQ. The CDR3 region has the DNA TGTGCCAGCAGCCAAGTCCCCGAGGGAAACACCATATATTTT. Translating gives CASSQVPEGNTIYF.

CDR3 nucleotide sequence: TGTGCCAGCTCACCACCGGGACAGGGGGAGGACGAGCAGTACTTC. Protein sequence: CASSPPGQGEDEQYF. V and J are TRBV18 and TRBJ2-7, with 11 bases matching TRBD1. The V segment lost 0 bases and the J segment 5 bases; nucleotides outside the gene matches: 3. CDR1 KGHSH and CDR2 LQKENI come from the germline V gene. This CDR3 comprises 15 residues.

The chain joins TRBV20-1 to TRBJ1-2; D unresolved. The germline CDR1 and CDR2 sequences are DFQATT and SNEGSKA (reference sequence). The CDR3 totals 9 residues. V was shortened by 7 bases and J by 4 bases, with 4 bases between the two germline ends. This CDR3 reads CSEIYGYTF. CDR3 DNA sequence: TGCAGTGAGATCTATGGCTACACCTTC.

The chain couples TRBV5-1 to TRBJ1-1, with a possible D match to TRBD1 (6 bases). The CDR3 spans 19 residues. Trimming cost V 0 bases and J 4 bases, with 25 bases left between them. Germline-derived CDR1 and CDR2 are SGHRS and YFSETQ. CDR3: CASSLEGGTRNREGTEAFF. The CDR3 region has the DNA TGCGCCAGCAGCTTGGAAGGGGGGACCCGAAACAGGGAGGGCACTGAAGCTTTCTTT. The variable domain in full, with the rest retrieved from reference TRBV5-1 and TRBJ1-1, is KAGVTQTPRYLIKTRGQQVTLSCSPISGHRSVSWYQQTPGQGLQFLFEYFSETQRNKGNFPGRFSGRQFSNSRSEMNVSTLELGDSALYLCASSLEGGTRNREGTEAFFGQGTRLTVV.

The V and J genes are TRBV6-1 and TRBJ2-2; D might be TRBD1 (5 bases). The V and J ends lost 6 bases and 0 bases respectively, with 11 bases between them. The V gene's germline CDR1 is MNHNS and CDR2 SASEGT. This CDR3 comprises 15 residues. DNA of the CDR3: TGTGCCAGCAGCCTTGACAGTGCGAACACCGGGGAGCTGTTTTTT. Amino acid sequence: CASSLDSANTGELFF.

The CDR3 sequence is CASSLGDRGGEKLFF. The CDR3 bases are TGTGCCAGCAGCTTAGGGGACAGGGGAGGGGAAAAACTGTTTTTT. The chain recombines TRBV7-2 with TRBJ1-4, with 10 bases fitting TRBD1. Germline-derived CDR1 and CDR2 are SGHTA and FQGNSA. The CDR3 sequence is 15 residues long. Trimming at V came to 1 base and at J to 8 bases, leaving 4 bases not matched to a gene.

This clone was observed once. The chain recombines TRBV15 with TRBJ2-2; maybe TRBD2 (6 bases). CDR3 size: 18 residues. Germline V gives CDR1 LNHNV, CDR2 YYDKDF (reference sequence). The germline V and J ends were trimmed by 0 bases and 4 bases, with 18 bases remaining between them. CDR3 residues: CATSRDGGSGPPTGELFF. The CDR3 bases are TGTGCCACCAGCAGAGATGGAGGGTCGGGTCCTCCCACCGGGGAGCTGTTTTTT.